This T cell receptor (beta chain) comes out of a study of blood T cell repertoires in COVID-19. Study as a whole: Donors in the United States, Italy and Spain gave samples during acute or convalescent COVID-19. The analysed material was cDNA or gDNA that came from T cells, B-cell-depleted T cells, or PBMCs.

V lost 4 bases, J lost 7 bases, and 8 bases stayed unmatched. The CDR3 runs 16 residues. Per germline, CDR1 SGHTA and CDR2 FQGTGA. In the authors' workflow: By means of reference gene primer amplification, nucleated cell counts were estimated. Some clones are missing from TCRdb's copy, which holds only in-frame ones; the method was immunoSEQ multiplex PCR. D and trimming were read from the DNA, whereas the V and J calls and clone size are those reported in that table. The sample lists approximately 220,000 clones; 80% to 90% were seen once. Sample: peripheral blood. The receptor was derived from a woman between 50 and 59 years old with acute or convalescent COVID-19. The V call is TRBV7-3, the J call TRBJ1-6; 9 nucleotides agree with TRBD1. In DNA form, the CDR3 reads TGTGCCAGCAGCTCTCTGGACAGGGGAGCGAATTCACCCCTCCACTTT. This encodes CASSSLDRGANSPLHF.